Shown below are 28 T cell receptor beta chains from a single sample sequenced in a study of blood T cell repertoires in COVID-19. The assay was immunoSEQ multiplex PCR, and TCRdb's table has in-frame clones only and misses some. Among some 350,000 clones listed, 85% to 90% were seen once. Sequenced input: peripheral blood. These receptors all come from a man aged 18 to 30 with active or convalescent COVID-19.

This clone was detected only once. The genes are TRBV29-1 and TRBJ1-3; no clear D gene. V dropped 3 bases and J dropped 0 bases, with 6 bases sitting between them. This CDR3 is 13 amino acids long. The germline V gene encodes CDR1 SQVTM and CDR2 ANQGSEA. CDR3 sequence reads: CSVEFSSGNTIYF. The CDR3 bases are TGCAGCGTTGAGTTCAGCTCTGGAAACACCATATATTTT.

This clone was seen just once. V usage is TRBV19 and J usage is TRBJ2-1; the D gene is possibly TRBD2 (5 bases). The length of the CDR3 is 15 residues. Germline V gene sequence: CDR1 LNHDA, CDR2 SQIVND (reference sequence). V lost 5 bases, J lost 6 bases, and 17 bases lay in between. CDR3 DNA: TGTGCCAGTAGTCTTAGCGAGCAAGCTTTCAATGAGCAGTTCTTC. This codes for CASSLSEQAFNEQFF.

In nucleotides, the CDR3 is TGTGCCAGTAGTAGGACAGGGGGCCCCTCCGATACGCAGTATTTT. Protein product: CASSRTGGPSDTQYF. V and J are TRBV19 and TRBJ2-3; 11 bases align to TRBD1. Losses at the gene ends were 4 bases for V and 6 bases for J; bases not matched to a gene: 6. The CDR3 contains 15 residues. Germline V gene data show CDR1 as LNHDA and CDR2 as SQIVND (reference sequence).

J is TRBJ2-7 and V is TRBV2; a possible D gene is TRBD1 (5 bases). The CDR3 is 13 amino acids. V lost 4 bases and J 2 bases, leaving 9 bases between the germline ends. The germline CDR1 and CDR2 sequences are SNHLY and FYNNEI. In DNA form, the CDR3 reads TGTGCCAGCAGTGGACAGCGACCCTACGAGCAGTACTTC. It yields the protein CASSGQRPYEQYF.

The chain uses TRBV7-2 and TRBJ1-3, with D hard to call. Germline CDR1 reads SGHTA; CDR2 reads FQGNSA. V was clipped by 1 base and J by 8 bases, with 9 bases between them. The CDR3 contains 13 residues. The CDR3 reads CASSLGPQDTIYF. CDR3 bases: TGTGCCAGCAGCTTAGGTCCACAAGACACCATATATTTT.

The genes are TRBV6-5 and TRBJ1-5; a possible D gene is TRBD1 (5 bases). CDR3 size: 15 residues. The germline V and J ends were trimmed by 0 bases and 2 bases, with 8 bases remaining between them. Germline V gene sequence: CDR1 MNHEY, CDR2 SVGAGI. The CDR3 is CASSYSSRGNQPQHF. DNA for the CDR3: TGTGCCAGCAGTTACTCGAGCAGGGGCAATCAGCCCCAGCATTTT.

DNA for the CDR3: TGTGCCAGCAGCTTAGATCTGGGAGAACTCACTGAAGCTTTCTTT. It is translated as CASSLDLGELTEAFF. The chain employs TRBV11-2 and TRBJ1-1; D is unresolved. The germline V gene has CDR1 SGHAT and CDR2 FQNNGV. This CDR3 region has 15 residues. V lost 0 bases and J lost 4, with 12 bases in between. Variable domain in full (rest from reference TRBV11-2 and TRBJ1-1): EAGVAQSPRYKIIEKRQSVAFWCNPISGHATLYWYQQILGQGPKLLIQFQNNGVVDDSQLPKDRFSAERLKGVDSTLKIQPAKLEDSAVYLCASSLDLGELTEAFFGQGTRLTVV.

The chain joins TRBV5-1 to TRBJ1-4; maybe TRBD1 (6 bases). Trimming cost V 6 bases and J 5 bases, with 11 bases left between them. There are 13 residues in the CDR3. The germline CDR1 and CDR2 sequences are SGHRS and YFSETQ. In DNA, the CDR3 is TGCGCCAGCACGACAGGATTCAATGAAAAACTGTTTTTT. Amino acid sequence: CASTTGFNEKLFF.

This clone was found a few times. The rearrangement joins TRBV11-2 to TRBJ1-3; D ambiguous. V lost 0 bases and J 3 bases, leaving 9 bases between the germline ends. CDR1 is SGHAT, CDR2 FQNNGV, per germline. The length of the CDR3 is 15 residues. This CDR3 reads CASSLEVTHGNTIYF. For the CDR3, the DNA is TGTGCCAGCAGCTTAGAAGTGACACATGGAAACACCATATATTTT.

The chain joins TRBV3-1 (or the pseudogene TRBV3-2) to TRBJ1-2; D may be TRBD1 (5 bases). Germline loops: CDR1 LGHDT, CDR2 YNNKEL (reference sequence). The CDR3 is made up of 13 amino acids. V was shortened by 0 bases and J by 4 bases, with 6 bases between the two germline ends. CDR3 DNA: TGTGCCAGCAGCCAAGACAGGGCCTATGGCTACACCTTC. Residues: CASSQDRAYGYTF.

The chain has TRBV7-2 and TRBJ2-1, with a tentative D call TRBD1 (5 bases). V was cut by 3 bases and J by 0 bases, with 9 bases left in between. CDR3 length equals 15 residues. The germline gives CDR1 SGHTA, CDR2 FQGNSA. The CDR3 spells CASSLSDSSYNEQFF. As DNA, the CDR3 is TGTGCCAGCAGCTTGAGCGACAGCTCCTACAATGAGCAGTTCTTC.

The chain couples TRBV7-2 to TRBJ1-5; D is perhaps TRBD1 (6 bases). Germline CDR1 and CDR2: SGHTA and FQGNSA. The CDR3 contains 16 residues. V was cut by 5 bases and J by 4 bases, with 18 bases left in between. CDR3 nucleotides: TGTGCCAGCAGCCAACTTAGGGGGGGCGAGAATCAGCCCCAGCATTTT. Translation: CASSQLRGGENQPQHF.

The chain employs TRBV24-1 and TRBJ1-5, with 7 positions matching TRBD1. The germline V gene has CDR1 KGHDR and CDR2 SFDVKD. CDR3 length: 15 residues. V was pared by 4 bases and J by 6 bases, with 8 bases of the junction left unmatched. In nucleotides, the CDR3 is TGTGCCACCAGTGACTCAAGACAGGGTGCTCAGCCCCAGCATTTT. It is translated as CATSDSRQGAQPQHF.

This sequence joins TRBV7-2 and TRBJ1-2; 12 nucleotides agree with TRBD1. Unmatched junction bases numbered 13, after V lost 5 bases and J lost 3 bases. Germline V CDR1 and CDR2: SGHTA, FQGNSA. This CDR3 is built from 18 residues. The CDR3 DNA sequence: TGTGCCAGCAGCCCGACGTCCGGGACAGGGGGCGCGCACTATGGCTACACCTTC. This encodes CASSPTSGTGGAHYGYTF.

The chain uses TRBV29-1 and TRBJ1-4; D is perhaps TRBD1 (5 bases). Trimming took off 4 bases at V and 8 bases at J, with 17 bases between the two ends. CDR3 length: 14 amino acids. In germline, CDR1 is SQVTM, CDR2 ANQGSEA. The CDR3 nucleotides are TGCAGCGTTGGGGGCACTGGGGCTGGCGAAAAACTGTTTTTT. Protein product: CSVGGTGAGEKLFF. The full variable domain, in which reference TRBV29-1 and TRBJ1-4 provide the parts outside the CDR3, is SAVISQKPSRDICQRGTSLTIQCQVDSQVTMMFWYRQQPGQSLTLIATANQGSEATYESGFVIDKFPISRPNLTFSTLTVSNMSPEDSSIYLCSVGGTGAGEKLFFGSGTQLSVL.

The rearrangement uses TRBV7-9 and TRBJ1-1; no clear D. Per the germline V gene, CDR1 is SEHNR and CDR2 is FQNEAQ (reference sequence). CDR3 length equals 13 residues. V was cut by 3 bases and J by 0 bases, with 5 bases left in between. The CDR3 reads CASSLTMNTEAFF. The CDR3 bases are TGTGCCAGCAGCTTGACTATGAACACTGAAGCTTTCTTT.

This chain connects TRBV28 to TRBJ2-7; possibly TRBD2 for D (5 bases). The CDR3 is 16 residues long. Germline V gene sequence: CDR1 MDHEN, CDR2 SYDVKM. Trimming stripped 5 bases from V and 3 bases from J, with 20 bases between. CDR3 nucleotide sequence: TGTGCCAGCAGTCGACCTCGGGATGGGCTCAACTACGAGCAGTACTTC. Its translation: CASSRPRDGLNYEQYF.

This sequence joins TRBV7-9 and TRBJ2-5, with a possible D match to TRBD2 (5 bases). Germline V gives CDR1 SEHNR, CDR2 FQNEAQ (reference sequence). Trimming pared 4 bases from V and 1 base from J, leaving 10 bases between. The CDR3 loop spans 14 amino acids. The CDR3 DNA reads TGTGCCAGCAGCTCTCCTAGCAGCCAAGAGACCCAGTACTTC. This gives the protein CASSSPSSQETQYF.

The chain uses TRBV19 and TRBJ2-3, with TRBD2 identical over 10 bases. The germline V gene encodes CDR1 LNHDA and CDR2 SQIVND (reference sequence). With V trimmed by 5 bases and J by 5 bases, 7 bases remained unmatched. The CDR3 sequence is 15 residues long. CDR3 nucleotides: TGTGCCAGTAGTCCCCAGCGGGGGGGGGTAGATACGCAGTATTTT. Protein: CASSPQRGGVDTQYF.

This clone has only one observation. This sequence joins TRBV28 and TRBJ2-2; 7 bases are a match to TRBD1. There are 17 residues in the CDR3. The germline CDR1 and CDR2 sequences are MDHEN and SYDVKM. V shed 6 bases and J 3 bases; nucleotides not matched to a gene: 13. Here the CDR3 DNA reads TGTGCCAGCAGCCAGACAGGGTGGGGGCGCGACACCGGGGAGCTGTTTTTT. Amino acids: CASSQTGWGRDTGELFF. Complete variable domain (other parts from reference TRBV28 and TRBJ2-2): DVKVTQSSRYLVKRTGEKVFLECVQDMDHENMFWYRQDPGLGLRLIYFSYDVKMKEKGDIPEGYSVSREKKERFSLILESASTNQTSMYLCASSQTGWGRDTGELFFGEGSRLTVL.

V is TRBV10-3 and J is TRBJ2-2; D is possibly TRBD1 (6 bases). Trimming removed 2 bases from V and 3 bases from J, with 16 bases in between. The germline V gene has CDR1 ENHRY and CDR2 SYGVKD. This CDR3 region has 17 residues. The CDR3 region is CAISEPGGAEDTGELFF. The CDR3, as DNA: TGTGCCATCAGTGAGCCTGGGGGCGCCGAGGACACCGGGGAGCTGTTTTTT.

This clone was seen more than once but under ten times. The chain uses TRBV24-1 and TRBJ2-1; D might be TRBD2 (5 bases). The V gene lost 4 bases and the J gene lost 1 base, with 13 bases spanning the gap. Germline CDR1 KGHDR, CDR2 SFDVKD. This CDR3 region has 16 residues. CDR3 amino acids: CATSDLAGGSYNEQFF. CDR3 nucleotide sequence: TGTGCCACCAGTGACCTGGCGGGTGGGTCCTACAATGAGCAGTTCTTC.

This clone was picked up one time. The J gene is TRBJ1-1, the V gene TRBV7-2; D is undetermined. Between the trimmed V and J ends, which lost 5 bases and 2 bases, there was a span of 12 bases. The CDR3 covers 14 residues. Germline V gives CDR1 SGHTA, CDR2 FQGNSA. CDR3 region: CASSRERGNTEAFF. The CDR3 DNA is TGTGCCAGCAGCAGAGAGCGCGGCAACACTGAAGCTTTCTTT.

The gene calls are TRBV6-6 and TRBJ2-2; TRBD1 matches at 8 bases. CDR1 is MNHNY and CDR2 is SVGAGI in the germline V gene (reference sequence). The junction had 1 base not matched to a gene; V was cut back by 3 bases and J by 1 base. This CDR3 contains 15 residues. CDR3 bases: TGTGCCAGCAGTTATGGGACAGGGAACACCGGGGAGCTGTTTTTT. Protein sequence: CASSYGTGNTGELFF.

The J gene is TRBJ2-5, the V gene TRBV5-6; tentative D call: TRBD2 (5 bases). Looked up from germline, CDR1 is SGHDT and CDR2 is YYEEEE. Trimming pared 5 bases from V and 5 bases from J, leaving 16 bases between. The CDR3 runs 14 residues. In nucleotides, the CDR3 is TGTGCCAGCAGAAGGAGTGGCGGGCGGGAGACCCAGTACTTC. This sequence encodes CASRRSGGRETQYF. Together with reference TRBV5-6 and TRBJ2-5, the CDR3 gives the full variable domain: DAGVTQSPTHLIKTRGQQVTLRCSPKSGHDTVSWYQQALGQGPQFIFQYYEEEERQRGNFPDRFSGHQFPNYSSELNVNALLLGDSALYLCASRRSGGRETQYFGPGTRLLVL.

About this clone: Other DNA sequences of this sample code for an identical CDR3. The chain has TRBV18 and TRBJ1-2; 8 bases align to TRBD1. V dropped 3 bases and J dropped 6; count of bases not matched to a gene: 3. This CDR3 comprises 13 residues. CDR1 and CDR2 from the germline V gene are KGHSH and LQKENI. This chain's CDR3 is CASSPQTGDGYTF. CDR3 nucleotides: TGTGCCAGCTCACCCCAGACAGGGGATGGCTACACCTTC.

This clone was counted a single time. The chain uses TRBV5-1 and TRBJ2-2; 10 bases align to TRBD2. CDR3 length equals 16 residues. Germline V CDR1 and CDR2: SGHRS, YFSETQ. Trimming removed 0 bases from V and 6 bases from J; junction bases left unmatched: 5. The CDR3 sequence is CASSLGIAGGPGELFF. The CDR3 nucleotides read TGCGCCAGCAGCTTGGGCATAGCGGGAGGACCCGGGGAGCTGTTTTTT.

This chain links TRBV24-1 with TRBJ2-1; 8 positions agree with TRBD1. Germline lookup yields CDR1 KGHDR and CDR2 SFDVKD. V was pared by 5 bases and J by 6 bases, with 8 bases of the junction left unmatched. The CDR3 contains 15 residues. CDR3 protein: CATSVGQGAPNEQFF. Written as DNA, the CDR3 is TGTGCCACCAGTGTGGGGCAGGGGGCCCCCAATGAGCAGTTCTTC.